This paragraph covers one T cell receptor (beta chain) sequence. Its target is not known. Given a much more abundant clone one base away, this may be a read error. These data originate in a study of identical twins. Study observations and caveats: With abundant cord blood beta clonotypes, insertions were fewer; memory repertoires showed no such pattern.

This CDR3 contains 13 residues. MiXCR was run by TCRdb on the 5' RACE reads, yielding one entry per CDR3 protein. The data show some 1,600,000 distinct CDR3 sequences, about 31% seen once. The genes are TRBV12-3 or TRBV12-4 and TRBJ2-7; D is undetermined. The sequencing input was cord blood. This clonotype was sampled from a newborn girl in good health. The CDR3 loop is CVSSTRRTYEQYF. CDR3 nucleotide sequence: TGTGTCAGCAGTACGCGAAGGACCTACGAGCAGTACTTC.